The 19 T cell receptor beta chains presented below share a single source sample, sequenced in a study of cytomegalovirus exposure and HLA in healthy donors. PCR employed 60 Vbeta and 13 Jbeta primers. Measured with immunoSEQ multiplex PCR; TCRdb has only the in-frame clones, and not every one. Here the sample spans 150,000 to 180,000 clones, approximately 72% being singletons. The sequenced sample consisted of PBMCs. The receptor source for this set is a man younger than 30 in good health and CMV-seronegative.

The chain recombines TRBV4-3 with TRBJ1-2; D not certain. The ends were cut back, 2 bases at V and 2 bases at J, with 15 bases in the middle. The CDR3 runs to 16 residues. Germline V lookup: CDR1 LGHNA, CDR2 YSLEER. CDR3 amino acids: CASSQPDARSNYGYTF. The DNA for the CDR3 is TGCGCCAGCAGCCAACCAGACGCGAGGAGCAACTATGGCTACACCTTC.

This clone was picked up a small number of times. J is TRBJ1-1 and V is TRBV20-1; 8 nucleotides match TRBD1. There are 11 residues in the CDR3. The germline V gene has CDR1 DFQATT and CDR2 SNEGSKA (reference sequence). V shed 6 bases and J 6 bases; nucleotides not matched to a gene: 3. Here the CDR3 reads CSAETGAEAFF. CDR3 DNA sequence: TGCAGTGCAGAGACAGGGGCTGAAGCTTTCTTT.

This chain connects TRBV6-5 to TRBJ2-2, with TRBD2 as a possible D gene (6 bases). The V gene lost 7 bases and the J gene lost 7 bases, with 10 bases spanning the gap. CDR3 length equals 12 residues. Germline CDR1 MNHEY, CDR2 SVGAGI. CDR3 amino acids: CASTYGGGELFF. The CDR3, as DNA: TGTGCCAGCACCTACGGGGGCGGGGAGCTGTTTTTT.

The chain is built from TRBV7-9 and TRBJ2-1, with unresolved D. From germline, CDR1 is SEHNR and CDR2 FQNEAQ (reference sequence). The CDR3 runs to 12 residues. Trimming cost V 4 bases and J 4 bases, with 5 bases left between them. The CDR3 loop reads CASSSPYNEQFF. The CDR3 nucleotides are TGTGCCAGCAGCTCCCCTTACAATGAGCAGTTCTTC.

The chain has TRBV7-9 and TRBJ2-7, with 9 nucleotides matching TRBD2. The CDR3 extends over 15 amino acids. The J segment lost 3 bases and the V segment lost 5 bases, leaving 8 bases of the junction unmatched. The V gene's germline CDR1 is SEHNR and CDR2 FQNEAQ (reference sequence). CDR3 in DNA: TGTGCCAGCAGCCTCCGAATTAGCGGGGGCTACGAGCAGTACTTC. Its translation is CASSLRISGGYEQYF.

This chain links TRBV5-4 with TRBJ2-3; a possible D gene is TRBD1 (5 bases). The germline V gene encodes CDR1 SGHNT and CDR2 YYREEE (reference sequence). The V end lost 5 bases, the J end lost 0 bases, and 28 bases lay between the germline ends. This CDR3 has 20 amino acids. The CDR3 DNA follows: TGTGCCAGCAGGCCCTTTTTCCACGACAGACGAGAAGCTAGCACAGATACGCAGTATTTT. Residues: CASRPFFHDRREASTDTQYF.

A few counts support this clone. This sequence joins TRBV6-5 and TRBJ2-7; 7 nucleotides agree with TRBD2. Germline assignment: CDR1 MNHEY and CDR2 SVGAGI. The V gene end was trimmed by 0 bases and the J gene end by 2 bases; junction bases not matched to a gene: 7. The CDR3 is 16 amino acids. CDR3 protein: CASSYSVIGTTYEQYF. CDR3 bases: TGTGCCAGCAGTTACTCCGTTATCGGGACTACCTACGAGCAGTACTTC.

This chain joins TRBV4-3 and TRBJ2-7; D gene uncertain. V lost 1 base, J lost 6 bases, and 13 bases lay in between. This CDR3 is 14 amino acids long. Germline lookup yields CDR1 LGHNA and CDR2 YSLEER. CDR3 amino acids: CASSQGLPYGEQYF. DNA for the CDR3: TGCGCCAGCAGCCAAGGACTGCCTTACGGCGAGCAGTACTTC.

This clone was counted once. This chain links TRBV7-6 with TRBJ1-2; 7 bases agree with TRBD1. V shed 1 base and J 4 bases; nucleotides not matched to a gene: 3. Germline V CDR1 and CDR2: SGHVS, FNYEAQ. This CDR3 comprises 14 residues. The CDR3 here is CASSLGGTVYGYTF. The CDR3 region has the DNA TGTGCCAGCAGCTTAGGTGGGACAGTCTATGGCTACACCTTC.

V usage is TRBV5-1 and J usage is TRBJ2-7; 12 bases are a match to TRBD1. CDR1 SGHRS and CDR2 YFSETQ come from the germline V gene. The CDR3 consists of 15 residues. J was trimmed by 2 bases and V by 4 bases; bases with no gene match: 4. The CDR3 protein is CASSGGTGGPYEQYF. DNA for the CDR3: TGCGCCAGCAGCGGCGGGACAGGGGGCCCCTACGAGCAGTACTTC.

The genes are TRBV27 and TRBJ2-7, with a tentative D call TRBD2 (6 bases). The CDR3 covers 14 residues. Germline V CDR1 and CDR2: MNHEY, SMNVEV (reference sequence). V was shortened by 3 bases and J by 0 bases, with 9 bases between the two germline ends. The CDR3 nucleotides read TGTGCCAGCAGTTTTAAGGGACTCTCCTACGAGCAGTACTTC. It translates to CASSFKGLSYEQYF.

This clone showed up just a few times. The gene calls are TRBV2 and TRBJ2-5; maybe TRBD1 (6 bases). Deletions cut 6 bases from V and 1 base from J, with 21 bases between. The CDR3 length is 17 residues. From germline, CDR1 is SNHLY and CDR2 FYNNEI. In DNA, the CDR3 is TGTGCCAGCAGCCGCCCCCGAGACGACAGGTCCCAAGAGACCCAGTACTTC. Amino acids: CASSRPRDDRSQETQYF.

This chain joins TRBV11-3 and TRBJ1-3, with unresolved D. The V gene lost 0 bases and the J gene lost 8 bases, with 11 bases spanning the gap. The length of the CDR3 is 14 residues. Germline assignment: CDR1 SGHNT and CDR2 YENEEA. CDR3 protein: CASSLDGRGDTIYF. The DNA for the CDR3 is TGTGCCAGCAGCTTAGACGGACGGGGAGACACCATATATTTT.

Only a few counts were recorded for this clone. The CDR3 spells CASSSQGTPPRQYF. CDR3 in DNA: TGTGCCAGCAGTTCACAGGGTACGCCCCCCAGGCAGTACTTC. The chain joins TRBV2 to TRBJ2-7, with D perhaps matching TRBD1 (6 bases). From germline, CDR1 is SNHLY and CDR2 FYNNEI. Trimming left V 5 bases short and J 9 bases short, with 20 bases between. The length of the CDR3 is 14 residues.

This clone was counted a few times. The chain has TRBV5-5 and TRBJ2-5, with D possibly TRBD1 on 6 matching bases. CDR3 length: 15 amino acids. V lost 3 bases, J lost 1 base, and 13 bases lay in between. Germline CDR1 reads SGHKS; CDR2 reads YYEKEE (reference sequence). CDR3 bases: TGTGCCAGCAGCTGGATAATAGGGGGCCAAGAGACCCAGTACTTC. Its translation: CASSWIIGGQETQYF.

The chain couples TRBV10-1 to TRBJ2-5, with TRBD2 matching 10 bases. The CDR3 spans 14 residues. From germline, CDR1 is WNHNN and CDR2 SYGVQD (reference sequence). V dropped 3 bases and J dropped 5; count of bases not matched to a gene: 3. The CDR3 nucleotides are TGCGCCAGCAGTGAAGGGACTAGCGAGGAGACCCAGTACTTC. Its translation is CASSEGTSEETQYF.

This clone was seen only once. The gene calls are TRBV7-9 and TRBJ1-5; D unresolved. There are 12 residues in the CDR3. V dropped 3 bases and J dropped 8 bases, with 8 bases sitting between them. The germline V gene has CDR1 SEHNR and CDR2 FQNEAQ (reference sequence). Written as DNA, the CDR3 is TGTGCCAGCAGCTTGACCGGGGAGCCCCAGCATTTT. It codes for CASSLTGEPQHF.

V is TRBV4-1 and J is TRBJ1-2; the D is unclear. In germline, CDR1 is MGHRA, CDR2 YSYEKL. CDR3 length: 14 residues. V shed 2 bases and J shed 4 bases, with 11 bases lying between them. CDR3 region: CASSQSQRAYGYTF. The CDR3 nucleotides read TGCGCCAGCAGCCAAAGCCAGCGAGCCTATGGCTACACCTTC.

The CDR3 DNA is TGTGCCAGTGCGGGACAGGGAGGCGAGCAGTACTTC. Translation: CASAGQGGEQYF. The chain links TRBV19 to TRBJ2-7; 9 bases are shared with TRBD1. The CDR3 is 12 amino acids. Germline CDR1 is LNHDA and CDR2 is SQIVND (reference sequence). V shed 8 bases, J shed 6 bases, and the junction held 5 bases outside the gene matches.